A single sample is the source of the 17 T cell receptor beta chains below, sequenced in a study of blood T cell repertoires in COVID-19. Sequencing used immunoSEQ multiplex PCR; TCRdb keeps in-frame clones, though not all of them. The repertoire consists of roughly 190,000 clones, with less than 85% occurring once and the leading ten covering under 4%. The sequenced sample was PBMCs or T cells enriched from blood (not recorded which). These receptors came from a young woman who had recovered from COVID-19.

The J gene is TRBJ1-6, the V gene TRBV10-2; no clear D gene. Germline CDR1 WSHSY, CDR2 SAAADI. The CDR3 is 16 residues long. V lost 0 bases and J lost 7, with 13 bases in between. The CDR3 reads CASSESRGDRNSPLHF. DNA for the CDR3: TGCGCCAGCAGTGAGTCACGCGGAGATAGGAATTCACCCCTCCACTTT.

V usage is TRBV5-6 and J usage is TRBJ1-1, with 8 nucleotides matching TRBD1. Germline V gives CDR1 SGHDT, CDR2 YYEEEE. This CDR3 has 13 amino acids. Unmatched junction bases numbered 4, after V lost 5 bases and J lost 4 bases. The CDR3 sequence: CASRDRAGTEAFF. The CDR3 coding sequence is TGTGCCAGCAGGGACAGGGCAGGCACTGAAGCTTTCTTT.

Only a few counts were recorded for this clone. The V and J genes are TRBV6-5 and TRBJ1-4, with D possibly TRBD1 on 5 matching bases. CDR1 is MNHEY and CDR2 is SVGAGI in the germline V gene. Trimming shortened V by 7 bases and J by 3 bases, and 12 bases separated the two germline ends. The CDR3 length is 14 residues. This CDR3 reads CASNIRGANEKLFF. CDR3 bases: TGTGCCAGCAATATAAGGGGCGCTAATGAAAAACTGTTTTTT.

This clone was recorded only once. The genes are TRBV6-1 and TRBJ2-7; 11 nucleotides agree with TRBD2. CDR1 is MNHNS and CDR2 is SASEGT in the germline V gene. V lost 1 base and J lost 2; bases outside the gene matches: 4. This CDR3 has 16 amino acids. As DNA, the CDR3 is TGTGCCAGCAGTGAAGGGGTAGCGGGAGGGACCTACGAGCAGTACTTC. Its translation is CASSEGVAGGTYEQYF.

The J gene is TRBJ2-7, the V gene TRBV18, with 13 bases identical to TRBD2. CDR1 and CDR2 from the germline V gene are KGHSH and LQKENI. The V segment lost 1 base and the J segment 3 bases; nucleotides outside the gene matches: 9. The CDR3 covers 18 residues. The CDR3 spells CASSPLTTSGRTHYEQYF. In DNA, the CDR3 is TGTGCCAGCTCACCACTCACGACTAGCGGGAGGACCCACTACGAGCAGTACTTC.

This clone has a single count. This same CDR3 is encoded by further DNA sequences in the sample. This chain connects TRBV9 to TRBJ1-1, with a possible D match to TRBD1 (5 bases). Germline values: CDR1 SGDLS, CDR2 YYNGEE. CDR3 length equals 13 residues. V lost 2 bases, J lost 5 bases, and 10 bases lay in between. The CDR3 is CASSVRGGTEAFF. CDR3 DNA: TGTGCCAGCAGCGTCCGGGGGGGTACTGAAGCTTTCTTT.

A remark on this clone: At one end the junction does not follow the germline gene, possibly because of a read error. V is TRBV5-1 and J is TRBJ1-4; 8 bases line up with TRBD1. Germline loops: CDR1 SGHRS, CDR2 YFSETQ. CDR3 length equals 16 residues. CDR3 residues: CASSLGTGGNPEILFF. The CDR3 region has the DNA TGCGCCAGCAGCTTGGGTACAGGGGGAAATCCTGAAATACTGTTTTTT.

DNA of the CDR3: TGTGCCAGCACCCCACTAATAACGACAGGGCAGCGGCCCACCGGGGAGCTGTTTTTT. Translation: CASTPLITTGQRPTGELFF. The chain joins TRBV28 to TRBJ2-2, with TRBD1 identical over 7 bases. Unmatched junction bases numbered 21, after V lost 7 bases and J lost 4 bases. The CDR3 is made up of 19 amino acids. Germline assignment: CDR1 MDHEN and CDR2 SYDVKM.

Comment on this clone: A junction boundary mismatches the germline segment, possibly from a read error. The rearrangement uses TRBV7-7 and TRBJ2-1; 10 bases agree with TRBD1. Per the germline V gene, CDR1 is SSHAT and CDR2 is FNYEAQ (reference sequence). This CDR3 spans 15 amino acids. CDR3: CASSLDRGINNEQFF. CDR3 in DNA: TGTGCTAGCAGCTTGGACAGGGGGATCAACAATGAGCAGTTCTTC.

The chain is built from TRBV6-1 and TRBJ2-3, with a weak D call TRBD1 (5 bases). Trimming took 0 bases from V and 11 from J, leaving 18 bases between them. CDR3 length equals 15 residues. The germline V gene has CDR1 MNHNS and CDR2 SASEGT. CDR3 coding DNA: TGTGCCAGCAGTGAAGCGGGGCAGGGTGGGATTGGGCAGTATTTT. Encoded protein: CASSEAGQGGIGQYF.

V is TRBV28 and J is TRBJ1-5; D gene ambiguous. The germline V and J ends were trimmed by 2 bases and 0 bases, with 8 bases remaining between them. Germline V gives CDR1 MDHEN, CDR2 SYDVKM. This CDR3 spans 15 amino acids. The CDR3: CASSLGRHSNQPQHF. Here the CDR3 DNA reads TGTGCCAGCAGTTTAGGCAGACATAGCAATCAGCCCCAGCATTTT.

The chain is built from TRBV20-1 and TRBJ2-7; D is possibly TRBD1 (5 bases). Deletions cut 6 bases from V and 2 bases from J, with 8 bases between. The germline gives CDR1 DFQATT, CDR2 SNEGSKA (reference sequence). This CDR3 has 11 residues. The CDR3: CSATGAYEQYF. The CDR3 bases are TGCAGTGCAACAGGTGCCTACGAGCAGTACTTC.

This sequence joins TRBV7-2 and TRBJ1-2; TRBD1 might be the D (6 bases). The CDR3 is 15 residues long. Trimming pared 4 bases from V and 4 bases from J, leaving 16 bases between. From germline, CDR1 is SGHTA and CDR2 FQGNSA. CDR3 residues: CASSSPQGRSYGYTF. CDR3 nucleotide sequence: TGTGCCAGCAGCTCCCCTCAGGGGCGGTCCTATGGCTACACCTTC.

The V call is TRBV3-1 (or the pseudogene TRBV3-2), the J call TRBJ1-2; D might be TRBD1 (6 bases). The CDR3 covers 14 residues. From germline, CDR1 is LGHDT and CDR2 YNNKEL (reference sequence). The V end lost 4 bases, the J end lost 7 bases, and 16 bases lay between the germline ends. The CDR3, as DNA: TGTGCCAGCAGCCTAGGGACAACGGGGAGTGGCTACACCTTC. This translates into CASSLGTTGSGYTF.

The rearrangement links TRBV4-1 to TRBJ1-3; D uncertain. This CDR3 region has 16 residues. Germline CDR1 is MGHRA and CDR2 is YSYEKL. V lost 4 bases, J lost 4 bases, and 17 bases lay in between. This CDR3 reads CASSLARRRRGNTIYF. The CDR3 DNA follows: TGCGCCAGCAGCCTTGCCAGAAGGCGGAGGGGAAACACCATATATTTT.

The chain combines TRBV10-3 with TRBJ2-7; TRBD1 aligns across 9 bases. V lost 11 bases to trimming and J lost 6 bases; unmatched junction nucleotides: 8. Germline loops: CDR1 ENHRY, CDR2 SYGVKD. The CDR3 runs 12 residues. This CDR3 reads CAQGQGTGEQYF. The CDR3 DNA follows: TGTGCCCAAGGACAGGGGACGGGCGAGCAGTACTTC.

This clone was counted once. This rearrangement joins TRBV19 to TRBJ2-1, with unresolved D. The CDR3 length is 13 residues. Trimming shortened V by 3 bases and J by 6 bases, and 9 bases separated the two germline ends. Germline lookup yields CDR1 LNHDA and CDR2 SQIVND (reference sequence). CDR3 sequence (DNA): TGTGCCAGTAGTATTCAGTCAACCAATGAGCAGTTCTTC. Its translation: CASSIQSTNEQFF.